Below, 9 T cell receptor beta chains from the same sample are listed, as sequenced in a study of T cells in Graves' hyperthyroidism and ophthalmopathy. Amplified TCR beta CDR3 regions came from RNA transcripts. The TCR CDR3 first-round RT-PCR relied on the HTBI primer set. TCRdb called the multiplex PCR reads again in MiXCR, with one record for every CDR3 protein. The sample includes approximately 330,000 distinct CDR3 sequences, roughly a fifth of them seen just once. The sample consisted of blood. These receptors originate from a woman aged 45-59 years with Graves' hyperthyroidism.

In its sample, this clonotype was seen many times. The rearrangement links TRBV6-6 to TRBJ2-7; D uncertain. CDR1 and CDR2 from the germline V gene are MNHNY and SVGAGI (reference sequence). CDR3 length: 13 amino acids. With 0 bases removed from V and 3 bases from J, the gap between germline ends came to 6 bases. CDR3 nucleotides: TGTGCCAGCAGTTACTCGGGCAGCTACGAGCAGTACTTC. Its translation is CASSYSGSYEQYF.

Note on this clonotype: This clone may be a read error of a much larger clone one base away. The V call is TRBV27, the J call TRBJ2-7; 8 nucleotides align to TRBD2. This CDR3 contains 16 residues. Germline V lookup: CDR1 MNHEY, CDR2 SMNVEV (reference sequence). The CDR3 DNA reads as TGTGCCGGCAGTTTATTTAAGGCGGGAGGTCTCTACGAGCAGTACTTC. Translation: CAGSLFKAGGLYEQYF.

The chain employs TRBV11-3 and TRBJ2-1; TRBD1 aligns across 7 bases. Trimming at V came to 5 bases and at J to 3 bases, leaving 4 bases not matched to a gene. The CDR3 totals 14 residues. CDR1 and CDR2 (germline): SGHNT, YENEEA. The CDR3 is CASSLDRDYNEQFF. CDR3 in DNA: TGTGCCAGCAGCCTCGACAGGGACTACAATGAGCAGTTCTTC.

There are many counts of this clonotype. This chain links TRBV12-3 or TRBV12-4 with TRBJ2-2; 11 bases are a match to TRBD1. The V and J ends lost 5 bases and 6 bases, in that order; junction bases with no gene match: 5. The CDR3 runs to 15 residues. In nucleotides, the CDR3 is TGTGCCAGCAGTCAGGACAGGGGGCGCCCCGGGGAGCTGTTTTTT. This codes for CASSQDRGRPGELFF.

This clonotype was recorded at least ten times. The chain combines TRBV12-3 or TRBV12-4 with TRBJ1-1, with 9 nucleotides matching TRBD1. This CDR3 contains 13 residues. V trimming: 6 bases; J trimming: 4 bases; junction bases outside the gene matches: 3. This chain's CDR3 is CASRGTGFTEAFF. The CDR3 nucleotides read TGTGCCAGCAGAGGGACAGGGTTCACTGAAGCTTTCTTT.

This clonotype occurred many times. This chain uses TRBV2 with TRBJ1-1; the D is unclear. CDR3 length: 12 amino acids. Trimming pared 3 bases from V and 6 bases from J, leaving 8 bases between. Germline loops: CDR1 SNHLY, CDR2 FYNNEI. CDR3 nucleotide sequence: TGTGCCAGCAGTGATGGTAGCTCTGAAGCTTTCTTT. Encoded protein: CASSDGSSEAFF. Together with reference TRBV2 and TRBJ1-1, the CDR3 gives the full variable domain: EPEVTQTPSHQVTQMGQEVILRCVPISNHLYFYWYRQILGQKVEFLVSFYNNEISEKSEIFDDQFSVERPDGSNFTLKIRSTKLEDSAMYFCASSDGSSEAFFGQGTRLTVV.

This clonotype was detected many times. The chain has TRBV12-3 or TRBV12-4 and TRBJ2-7; a possible D gene is TRBD1 (5 bases). The CDR3 covers 14 residues. V lost 5 bases to trimming and J lost 3 bases, with 14 bases between them. CDR3 sequence: CASSPLTDFYEQYF. The CDR3, as DNA: TGTGCCAGCAGTCCCCTGACAGACTTCTACGAGCAGTACTTC.

The table lists this clonotype with many counts. The CDR3 loop reads CSAERDGTYEQYF. The CDR3 DNA reads TGCAGTGCTGAGCGGGACGGTACCTACGAGCAGTACTTC. This chain joins TRBV20-1 and TRBJ2-7, with 7 bases lining up with TRBD2. CDR1 and CDR2 (germline): DFQATT, SNEGSKA (reference sequence). Losses at the gene ends were 5 bases for V and 2 bases for J; bases not matched to a gene: 6. The CDR3 length is 13 residues.

At least ten counts were recorded for this clonotype. The CDR3 DNA sequence: TGCAGTGTACTAGCGGGGGCAAACAATGAGCAGTTCTTC. This translates into CSVLAGANNEQFF. The chain employs TRBV20-1 and TRBJ2-1; 11 bases line up with TRBD2. The CDR3 is made up of 13 amino acids. Germline values: CDR1 DFQATT, CDR2 SNEGSKA (reference sequence). J lost 5 bases, V lost 7 bases, and 4 bases had no gene match.